Below are 18 T cell receptor beta chains sequenced from a single sample in a study of early T cells in non-severe SARS-CoV-2 infection. TCRdb re-analysed the 5' RACE reads in MiXCR, keeping a single row per CDR3 protein. The sample yields approximately 27,000 distinct CDR3 sequences, approximately 5.3% seen once. The sequencing sample was made of whole blood. The origin of the receptors is an adult who was a healthcare worker with PCR-confirmed SARS-CoV-2 infection or an uninfected control (not recorded which).

The rearrangement uses TRBV6-6 and TRBJ2-7, with a tentative D call TRBD2 (5 bases). The CDR3 is 14 residues long. The ends were cut back, 6 bases at V and 4 bases at J, with 16 bases in the middle. Germline V CDR1 and CDR2: MNHNY, SVGAGI (reference sequence). The CDR3 region is CASRAGLNAYEQYF. CDR3 nucleotides: TGTGCCAGCAGGGCGGGCCTGAATGCTTACGAGCAGTACTTC.

This clonotype has only a few counts. The V gene is TRBV6-2 or TRBV6-3, the J gene TRBJ1-1; a weak D match, TRBD1 (6 bases). V lost 1 base and J 1 base, leaving 10 bases between the germline ends. Germline CDR1 and CDR2: MNHEY and SVGEGT. This CDR3 region has 15 residues. The CDR3 region has the DNA TGTGCCAGCAGTTACTGGGCAGGGGCGAACACTGAAGCTTTCTTT. Amino acids: CASSYWAGANTEAFF.

This clonotype occurred many times. The chain recombines TRBV18 with TRBJ2-3; 7 positions match TRBD1. The germline gives CDR1 KGHSH, CDR2 LQKENI. V shed 5 bases and J 3 bases; nucleotides not matched to a gene: 8. This CDR3 is built from 15 residues. CDR3 coding DNA: TGTGCCAGCTCAACTCGGACAGGCGGGACAGATACGCAGTATTTT. Amino acids: CASSTRTGGTDTQYF.

This clonotype was recorded many times. The chain uses TRBV7-2 and TRBJ2-2; 8 bases fit TRBD2. Germline CDR1 is SGHTA and CDR2 is FQGNSA. The CDR3 is 16 residues long. Trimming took 1 base from V and 4 from J; bases not matched to a gene: 5. CDR3 in amino acids: CASSLVGLVGTGELFF. CDR3 DNA: TGTGCCAGCAGCTTAGTGGGACTAGTAGGCACCGGGGAGCTGTTTTTT.

The table lists this clonotype with many counts. This chain connects TRBV6-5 to TRBJ2-7, with D hard to call. Germline lookup yields CDR1 MNHEY and CDR2 SVGAGI. V gave up 6 bases and J gave up 3 bases, with 18 bases separating them. The CDR3 consists of 15 residues. The CDR3 DNA reads as TGTGCCAGCAGCCCCTTGGGTAGCAGTGTCTACGAGCAGTACTTC. Translation gives CASSPLGSSVYEQYF.

This clonotype was picked up many times. J is TRBJ2-7 and V is TRBV19; TRBD1 agrees at 11 bases. CDR3 length: 16 amino acids. Germline loops: CDR1 LNHDA, CDR2 SQIVND (reference sequence). V lost 3 bases and J lost 6; bases outside the gene matches: 10. The CDR3 protein is CASSILLPDRGREQYF. CDR3 sequence (DNA): TGTGCCAGTAGTATTCTTCTTCCGGACAGGGGGCGCGAGCAGTACTTC.

In its sample, this clonotype was seen many times. This chain links TRBV20-1 with TRBJ2-7; D is possibly TRBD1 or TRBD2 (5 bases each). Germline loops: CDR1 DFQATT, CDR2 SNEGSKA (reference sequence). V was clipped by 5 bases and J by 2 bases, with 10 bases between them. This CDR3 is 12 amino acids long. The CDR3 sequence is CSAGDRPYEQYF. CDR3 DNA sequence: TGCAGTGCTGGGGACCGACCCTACGAGCAGTACTTC.

This clonotype came up many times. This chain joins TRBV4-2 and TRBJ1-2; no definite D call. Between the trimmed V and J ends, which lost 3 bases and 0 bases, there was a span of 8 bases. This CDR3 has 14 amino acids. Germline CDR1 is LGHNA and CDR2 is YNFKEQ. For the CDR3, the DNA is TGTGCCAGCAGCCAGGCCGACTCTAACTATGGCTACACCTTC. It encodes CASSQADSNYGYTF.

This clonotype was recorded at least ten times. The V and J genes are TRBV14 and TRBJ2-3; maybe TRBD1 (6 bases). The length of the CDR3 is 19 residues. V lost 4 bases, J lost 0 bases, and 23 bases lay in between. Germline lookup yields CDR1 SGHDN and CDR2 FVKESK. CDR3 in DNA: TGTGCCAGCAGCCGCGCTAGTGGGACACCCCTCGCGAGCACAGATACGCAGTATTTT. This codes for CASSRASGTPLASTDTQYF.

This clonotype was counted at least ten times. The chain is built from TRBV7-9 and TRBJ2-2; possibly TRBD1 for D (6 bases). CDR1 SEHNR and CDR2 FQNEAQ come from the germline V gene (reference sequence). The CDR3 has 14 amino acids. Deletions cut 5 bases from V and 6 bases from J, with 13 bases between. CDR3 protein: CASSPNRDAGELFF. Written as DNA, the CDR3 is TGTGCCAGCAGCCCGAACAGGGACGCCGGGGAGCTGTTTTTT.

This clonotype was counted at least ten times. The chain combines TRBV27 with TRBJ2-5, with 8 bases fitting TRBD1. With 4 bases clipped from V and 6 bases from J, the junction kept 10 bases outside the gene matches. The CDR3 spans 15 residues. Germline V gives CDR1 MNHEY, CDR2 SMNVEV (reference sequence). In nucleotides, the CDR3 is TGTGCCAGCAGTTCCTCCCGGACAGGGAGACAGACCCAGTACTTC. Translation gives CASSSSRTGRQTQYF.

This clonotype was seen repeatedly, ten times or more. V usage is TRBV6-1 and J usage is TRBJ1-1; 7 bases are a match to TRBD1. Germline CDR1 reads MNHNS; CDR2 reads SASEGT. This CDR3 is built from 13 residues. V gave up 6 bases and J gave up 8 bases; unmatched junction bases: 9. This chain's CDR3 is CASSATGPVEAFF. Written as DNA, the CDR3 is TGTGCCAGCAGCGCGACAGGGCCGGTAGAAGCTTTCTTT.

This clonotype was seen many times. The V and J genes are TRBV15 and TRBJ2-7, with a tentative D call TRBD1 (5 bases). CDR3 length: 14 residues. With 0 bases removed from V and 3 bases from J, the gap between germline ends came to 9 bases. Germline V gene sequence: CDR1 LNHNV, CDR2 YYDKDF (reference sequence). The CDR3 DNA is TGTGCCACCAGCAGAGATCTAGGGGACTACGAGCAGTACTTC. Translation gives CATSRDLGDYEQYF.

The V and J genes are TRBV11-3 and TRBJ2-7, with 10 bases that match TRBD2. Germline V CDR1 and CDR2: SGHNT, YENEEA. The CDR3 extends over 17 amino acids. V was clipped by 0 bases and J by 1 base; unmatched bases: 6. This CDR3 is CASSLELAGASSYEQYF. In DNA form, the CDR3 reads TGTGCCAGCAGCTTAGAGCTAGCGGGAGCCTCATCCTACGAGCAGTACTTC. Supplemented by reference TRBV11-3 and TRBJ2-7, the full variable domain reads EAGVVQSPRYKIIEKKQPVAFWCNPISGHNTLYWYLQNLGQGPELLIRYENEEAVDDSQLPKDRFSAERLKGVDSTLKIQPAELGDSAVYLCASSLELAGASSYEQYFGPGTRLTVT.

In its sample, this clonotype was seen many times. The chain joins TRBV6-2 or TRBV6-3 to TRBJ2-3, with 7 positions matching TRBD2. Germline CDR1 MNHEY, CDR2 SVGEGT. Losses at the gene ends were 8 bases for V and 0 bases for J; bases not matched to a gene: 5. The CDR3 length is 14 residues. CDR3 DNA: TGTGCCAGCCGCCGGGGGGTTAGCACAGATACGCAGTATTTT. The encoded protein is CASRRGVSTDTQYF.

This clonotype was seen many times. The V call is TRBV5-6, the J call TRBJ2-1; 14 bases line up with TRBD2. J gave up 0 bases and V 2 bases, and 10 bases lay outside the gene matches. This CDR3 is 20 amino acids long. Per the germline V gene, CDR1 is SGHDT and CDR2 is YYEEEE. CDR3: CASSFLYGTSGSSSYNEQFF. The CDR3 DNA reads as TGTGCCAGCAGCTTTTTATACGGGACTAGCGGGAGTAGCTCCTACAATGAGCAGTTCTTC.

Notes on this clonotype: A much more abundant neighbour one base away suggests this may be a read error. The CDR3 loop reads CVISGTGETQYF. The DNA for the CDR3 is TGTGTCATCAGTGGGACAGGGGAGACCCAGTACTTC. The genes are TRBV10-3 and TRBJ2-5; TRBD1 aligns across 9 bases. CDR3 length: 12 residues. From germline, CDR1 is ENHRY and CDR2 SYGVKD.

This chain links TRBV30 with TRBJ2-1; D is ambiguous. The CDR3 loop spans 13 amino acids. V was cut by 4 bases and J by 9 bases, with 16 bases left in between. Germline V lookup: CDR1 GTSNPN, CDR2 SVGIG (reference sequence). The CDR3 spells CAWTSSINPEQFF. The DNA of the CDR3 is TGTGCCTGGACCTCATCCATAAACCCTGAGCAGTTCTTC.